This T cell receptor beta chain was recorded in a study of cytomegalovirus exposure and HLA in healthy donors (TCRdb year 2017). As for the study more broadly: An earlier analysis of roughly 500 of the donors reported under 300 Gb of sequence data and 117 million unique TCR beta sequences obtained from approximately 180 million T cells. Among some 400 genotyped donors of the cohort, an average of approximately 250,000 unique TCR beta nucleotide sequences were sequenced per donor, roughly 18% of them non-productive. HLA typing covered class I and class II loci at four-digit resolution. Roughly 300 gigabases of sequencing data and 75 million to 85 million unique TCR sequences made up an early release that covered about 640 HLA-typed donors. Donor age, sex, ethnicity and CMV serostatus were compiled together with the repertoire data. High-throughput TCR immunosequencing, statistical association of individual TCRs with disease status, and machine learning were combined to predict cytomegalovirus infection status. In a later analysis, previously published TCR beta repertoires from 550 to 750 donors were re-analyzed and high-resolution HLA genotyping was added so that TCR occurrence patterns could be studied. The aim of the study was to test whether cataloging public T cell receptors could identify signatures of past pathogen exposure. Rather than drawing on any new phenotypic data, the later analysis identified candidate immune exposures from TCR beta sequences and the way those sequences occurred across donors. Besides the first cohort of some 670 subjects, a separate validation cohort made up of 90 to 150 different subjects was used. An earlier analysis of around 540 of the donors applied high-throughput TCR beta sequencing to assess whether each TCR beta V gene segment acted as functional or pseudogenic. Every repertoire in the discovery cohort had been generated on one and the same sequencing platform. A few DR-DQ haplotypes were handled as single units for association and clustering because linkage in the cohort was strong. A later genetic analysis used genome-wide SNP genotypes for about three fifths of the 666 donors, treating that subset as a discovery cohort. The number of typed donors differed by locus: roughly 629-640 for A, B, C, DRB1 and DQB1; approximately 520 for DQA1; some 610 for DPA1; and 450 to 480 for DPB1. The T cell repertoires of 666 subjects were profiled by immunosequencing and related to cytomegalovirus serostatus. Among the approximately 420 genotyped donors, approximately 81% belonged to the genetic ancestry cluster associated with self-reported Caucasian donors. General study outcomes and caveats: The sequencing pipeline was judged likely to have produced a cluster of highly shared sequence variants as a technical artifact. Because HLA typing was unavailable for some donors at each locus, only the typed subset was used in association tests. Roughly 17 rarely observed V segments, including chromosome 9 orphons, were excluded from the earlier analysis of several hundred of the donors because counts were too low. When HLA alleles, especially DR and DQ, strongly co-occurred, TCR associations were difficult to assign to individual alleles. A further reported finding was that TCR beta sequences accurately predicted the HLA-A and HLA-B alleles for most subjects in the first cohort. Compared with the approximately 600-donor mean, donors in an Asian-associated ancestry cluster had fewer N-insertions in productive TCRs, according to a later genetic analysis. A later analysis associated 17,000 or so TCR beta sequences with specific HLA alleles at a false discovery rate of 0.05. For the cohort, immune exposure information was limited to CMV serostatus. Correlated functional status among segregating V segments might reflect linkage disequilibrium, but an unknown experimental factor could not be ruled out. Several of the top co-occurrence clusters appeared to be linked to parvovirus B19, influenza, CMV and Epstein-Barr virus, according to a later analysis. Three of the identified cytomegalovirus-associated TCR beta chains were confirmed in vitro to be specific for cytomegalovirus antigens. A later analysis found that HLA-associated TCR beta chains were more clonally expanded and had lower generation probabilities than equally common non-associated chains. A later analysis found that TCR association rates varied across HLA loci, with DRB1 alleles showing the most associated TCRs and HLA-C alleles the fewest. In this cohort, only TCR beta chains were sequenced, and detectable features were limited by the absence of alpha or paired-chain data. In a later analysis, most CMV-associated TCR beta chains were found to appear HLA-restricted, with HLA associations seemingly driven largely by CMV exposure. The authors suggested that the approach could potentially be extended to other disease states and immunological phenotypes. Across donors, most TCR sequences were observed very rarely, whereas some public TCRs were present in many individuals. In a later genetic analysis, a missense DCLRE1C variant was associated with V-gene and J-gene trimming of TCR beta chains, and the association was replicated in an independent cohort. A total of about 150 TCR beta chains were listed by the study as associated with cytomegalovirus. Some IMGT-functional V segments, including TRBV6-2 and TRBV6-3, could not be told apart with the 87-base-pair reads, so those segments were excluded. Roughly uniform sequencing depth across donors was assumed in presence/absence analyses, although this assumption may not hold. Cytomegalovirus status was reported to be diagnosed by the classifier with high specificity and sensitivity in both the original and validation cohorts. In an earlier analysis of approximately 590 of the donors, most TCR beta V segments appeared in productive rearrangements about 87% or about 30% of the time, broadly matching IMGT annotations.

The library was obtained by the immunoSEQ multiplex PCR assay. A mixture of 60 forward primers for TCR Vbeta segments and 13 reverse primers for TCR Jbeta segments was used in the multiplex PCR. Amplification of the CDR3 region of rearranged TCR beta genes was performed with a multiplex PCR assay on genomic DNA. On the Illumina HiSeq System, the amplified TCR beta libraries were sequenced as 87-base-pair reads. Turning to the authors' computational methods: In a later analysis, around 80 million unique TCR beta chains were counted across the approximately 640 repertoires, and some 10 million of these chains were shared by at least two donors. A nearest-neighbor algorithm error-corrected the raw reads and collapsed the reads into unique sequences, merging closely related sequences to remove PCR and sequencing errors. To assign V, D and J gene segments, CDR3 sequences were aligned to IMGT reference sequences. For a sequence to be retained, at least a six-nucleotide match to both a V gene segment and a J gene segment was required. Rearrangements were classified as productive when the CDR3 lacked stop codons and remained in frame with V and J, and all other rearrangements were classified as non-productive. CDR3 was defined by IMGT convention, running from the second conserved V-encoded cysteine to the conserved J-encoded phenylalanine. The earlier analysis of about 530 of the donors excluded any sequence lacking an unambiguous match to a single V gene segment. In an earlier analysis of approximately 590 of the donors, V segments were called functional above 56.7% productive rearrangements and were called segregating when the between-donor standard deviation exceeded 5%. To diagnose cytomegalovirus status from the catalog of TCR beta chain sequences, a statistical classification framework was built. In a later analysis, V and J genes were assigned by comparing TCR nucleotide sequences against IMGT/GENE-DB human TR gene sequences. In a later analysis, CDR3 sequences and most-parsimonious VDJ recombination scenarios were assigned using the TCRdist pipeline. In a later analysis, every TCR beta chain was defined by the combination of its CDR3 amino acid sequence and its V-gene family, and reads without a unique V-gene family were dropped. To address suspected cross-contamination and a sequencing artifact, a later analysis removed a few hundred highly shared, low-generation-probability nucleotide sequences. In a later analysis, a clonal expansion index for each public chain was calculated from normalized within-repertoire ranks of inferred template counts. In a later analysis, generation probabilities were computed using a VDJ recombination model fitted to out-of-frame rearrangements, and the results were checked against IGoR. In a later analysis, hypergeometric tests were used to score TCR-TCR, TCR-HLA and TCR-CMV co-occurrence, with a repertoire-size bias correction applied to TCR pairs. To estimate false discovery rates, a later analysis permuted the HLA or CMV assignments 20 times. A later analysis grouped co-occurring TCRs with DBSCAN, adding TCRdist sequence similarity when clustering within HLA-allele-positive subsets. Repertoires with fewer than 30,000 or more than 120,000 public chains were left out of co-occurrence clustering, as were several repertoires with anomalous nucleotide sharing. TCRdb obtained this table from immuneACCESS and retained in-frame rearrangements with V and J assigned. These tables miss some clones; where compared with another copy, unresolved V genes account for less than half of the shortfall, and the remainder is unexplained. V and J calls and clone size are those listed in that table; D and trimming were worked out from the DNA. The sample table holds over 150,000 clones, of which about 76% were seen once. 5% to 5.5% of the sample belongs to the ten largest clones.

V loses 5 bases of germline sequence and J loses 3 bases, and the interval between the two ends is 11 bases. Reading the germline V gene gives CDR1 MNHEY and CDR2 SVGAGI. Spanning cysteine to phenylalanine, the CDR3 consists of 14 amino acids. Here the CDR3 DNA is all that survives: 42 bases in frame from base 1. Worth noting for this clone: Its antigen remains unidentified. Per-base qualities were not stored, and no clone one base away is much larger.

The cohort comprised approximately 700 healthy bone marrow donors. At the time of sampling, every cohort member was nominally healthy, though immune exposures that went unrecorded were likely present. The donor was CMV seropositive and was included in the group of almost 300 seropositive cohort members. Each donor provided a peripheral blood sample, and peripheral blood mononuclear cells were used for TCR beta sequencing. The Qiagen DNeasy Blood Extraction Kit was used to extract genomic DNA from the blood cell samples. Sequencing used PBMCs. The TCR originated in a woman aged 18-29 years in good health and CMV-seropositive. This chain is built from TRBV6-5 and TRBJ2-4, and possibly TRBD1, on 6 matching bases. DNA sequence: TGTGCCAGCAGTCGACAGGTCGGCAAAAACATTCAGTACTTC. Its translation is CASSRQVGKNIQYF.